This is a list of T cell receptor beta chains from one sample in a study of blood T cell repertoires in COVID-19. Assay used: immunoSEQ multiplex PCR; TCRdb lists only in-frame clones, some missing. The sample lists 120,000 or so clones; 86% were seen once. What was sequenced was peripheral blood. The receptors stem from a man aged 40-50 years with acute or convalescent COVID-19. Both conserved end residues are part of each CDR3. D genes are given only for firm matches. Some rows have no size entry. The others give once, few or many, or a class for an expanded clone.

d_gene,v_gene,j_gene,abundance,CDR3nt,CDR3aa
TRBD1,TRBV4-3,TRBJ1-2,.,TGCGCCAGCAGCCACCACGCAGTGACAGGGGGCTATGGCTACACCTTC,CASSHHAVTGGYGYTF
.,TRBV6-5,TRBJ1-3,.,TGTGCCAGCAGTTACTCGCAGACATACTCTGGAAACACCATATATTTT,CASSYSQTYSGNTIYF
.,TRBV21-1,TRBJ1-1,.,TGTGCCAGCAGACAACGCGGGACTGAAGCTTTCTTT,CASRQRGTEAFF
.,TRBV6-2/TRBV6-3,TRBJ2-7,few,TGTGCCAGCAGTCCCCTCGACGAGCAGTACTTC,CASSPLDEQYF
TRBD2,TRBV11-3,TRBJ2-1,.,TGTGCCAGCAGCTTAGGGACTAGCGGAAACAATGAGCAGTTCTTC,CASSLGTSGNNEQFF
.,TRBV5-6,TRBJ2-1,.,TGTGCCAGCAGTCATGCTAGCTCCTACAATGAGCAGTTCTTC,CASSHASSYNEQFF
.,TRBV11-2,TRBJ1-6,.,TGTGCCAGCAGCGGCCCGTCGGGTACCTATAATTCACCCCTCCACTTT,CASSGPSGTYNSPLHF
.,TRBV4-1,TRBJ1-3,few,TGCGCCAGCAGCCGACTGACACCGGGAGATGGAAACACCATATATTTT,CASSRLTPGDGNTIYF
.,TRBV7-2,TRBJ2-5,medium-sized,TGTGCCAGCAGCCAACAGGGCGGTGGCCAAGAGACCCAGTACTTC,CASSQQGGGQETQYF
.,TRBV19,TRBJ2-1,few,TGTGCCAGTAGTACGTACAGACCGAGCTCCTACAATGAGCAGTTCTTC,CASSTYRPSSYNEQFF
.,TRBV7-9,TRBJ2-1,.,TGTGCCAGCAGCTTATTCCAGGAAAATGAGCAGTTCTTC,CASSLFQENEQFF
TRBD1,TRBV7-9,TRBJ1-5,.,TGTGCCAGCAGCTCCGGGACAGGGGTACGTGGCAATCAGCCCCAGCATTTT,CASSSGTGVRGNQPQHF
TRBD1,TRBV30,TRBJ1-4,once,TGTGCCTATAGGGGGACAGGGGATGAAAAACTGTTTTTT,CAYRGTGDEKLFF
TRBD2,TRBV30,TRBJ2-2,.,TGTGCCTGGAGTGTAGCGGGAGGAGTGAACACCGGGGAGCTGTTTTTT,CAWSVAGGVNTGELFF
.,TRBV27,TRBJ2-4,.,TGTGCCAGGGTGACAGTAGCCAAAAACATTCAGTACTTC,CARVTVAKNIQYF
TRBD2,TRBV11-3,TRBJ2-1,.,TGTGCCAGCAGCCGGACTAGCGGGGGGAATGAGCAGTTCTTC,CASSRTSGGNEQFF
TRBD2,TRBV2,TRBJ2-2,.,TGTGCCAGCAGCCAGCGGGGAAACACCGGGGAGCTGTTTTTT,CASSQRGNTGELFF
.,TRBV5-5,TRBJ2-3,once,TGTGCCAGCAGCTCCCACTCAGATACGCAGTATTTT,CASSSHSDTQYF
.,TRBV19,TRBJ1-2,.,TGTGCCAGTAGCACTGGCCGGGGCAGTCCCGGAGGGGGCTACACCTTC,CASSTGRGSPGGGYTF
.,TRBV5-1,TRBJ2-6,.,TGCGCCAGCAGCCCTACCCAGGGTACCTCTGGGGCCAACGTCCTGACTTTC,CASSPTQGTSGANVLTF